This TCR beta chain comes out of a study of blood T cell repertoires in COVID-19. Repertoires were generated with immunoSEQ multiplex PCR, while TCRdb's copy carries only in-frame clones and drops some. The sample consists of fewer than 150,000 clones, 85% of them appearing once. This clone has just one count. The receptor comes from a man in his fifties or sixties with acute or convalescent COVID-19. Sequenced material: peripheral blood.

The CDR3 DNA reads as TGTGCCAGCAGCTTGGAAGCGGGAGTGGGGGAGCAGTACTTC. It codes for CASSLEAGVGEQYF. The chain carries TRBV5-6 and TRBJ2-7, with 8 bases lining up with TRBD2. The CDR3 contains 14 residues. The junction had 6 bases not matched to a gene; V was cut back by 0 bases and J by 7 bases. Germline CDR1 SGHDT, CDR2 YYEEEE.